This T cell receptor (beta chain) was sequenced during a study of T cell clones after liver transplantation. Turning to the study itself: TCRbeta sequencing after a pre-transplant mixed lymphocyte reaction identified graft-donor-reactive clones, later tracked in post-transplant blood.

Study-level findings and limits: These preliminary findings come from unstandardized post-transplant sampling times.

The CDR3 totals 15 residues. Germline V gene lookup returns CDR1 ENHRY and CDR2 SYGVKD. Between the trimmed V and J ends, which lost 2 bases and 3 bases, there was a span of 14 bases. Repertoires were generated with immunoSEQ multiplex PCR, while TCRdb's copy carries only in-frame clones and drops some. The top ten clones hold about 0.89% of a sample with more than 95,000 clones, 82% of them seen once. Of note for this clone: Its cognate antigen is unknown.

CD3+CD4+ and CD3+CD8+ cells were FACS-sorted from thawed unstimulated PBMCs. This TCR was recovered from a human donor who received a liver transplant. The sequenced sample was CD4+ T cells from blood, obtained before liver transplant. This chain connects TRBV10-3 to TRBJ2-7; D possibly corresponds to TRBD2 (6 bases). The CDR3 region is CAISEPGGASYEQYF. The CDR3 bases are TGTGCCATCAGTGAGCCCGGAGGGGCAAGCTACGAGCAGTACTTC.